The source of this T cell receptor beta chain is a study of shared clonotypes between healthy human individuals. Looking at the study overall: The donors, two women and a few men, were aged 18 to 49.

Germline V gene data show CDR1 as MNHNS and CDR2 as SASEGT. V shed 4 bases, J shed 7 bases, and the junction held 3 bases outside the gene matches. The length of the CDR3 is 14 residues. Several immunoSEQ 96-well plates shared each subset's DNA, each plate a replicate. Generated by immunoSEQ multiplex PCR, the TCRdb table keeps only in-frame clones and is missing some. The sample holds 450,000 to 500,000 clones; roughly 85% are singletons and the top ten take approximately 12%. The receptor was derived from a middle-aged woman in good health. Some clones in this sample may be carry-over from other donors' samples. The chain uses TRBV6-1 and TRBJ1-5, with 11 bases matching TRBD1. The sample consisted of PBMCs. CDR3 nucleotide sequence: TGTGCCAGCAGTGGGACAGGGGGCAGACAGCCCCAGCATTTT. It encodes CASSGTGGRQPQHF.